This T cell receptor (beta chain) came from a study of T cell responses to AZD1222 COVID-19 vaccine. Looking at the study overall: Second-dose schedules of about 4 or about 12 weeks were combined. Broader study findings: Baseline seropositivity occurred in only six AZD1222 recipients. Donor demographics were predominantly white British with a female majority; clonal diversity may be underestimated. Samples come after the peak T cell response, not at day 14.

Concerning this clone itself: The antigen remains unidentified.

The data were produced by immunoSEQ multiplex PCR, yet TCRdb's version contains in-frame clones alone and is incomplete. The table shows over 150,000 clones, with roughly 90% occurring only once. Germline CDR1 reads MNHNS; CDR2 reads SASEGT. Between the trimmed V and J ends, which lost 2 bases and 4 bases, there was a span of 9 bases. CDR3 length equals 13 residues. The chain links TRBV6-1 to TRBJ2-7, with D perhaps TRBD2 (6 bases). The sequencing here drew on peripheral blood, taken on day 0 of AZD1222 vaccination. This TCR was recovered from an adult in good health. DNA for the CDR3: TGTGCCAGCAGTGAAATTCGGGGGTACGAGCAGTACTTC. Translation gives CASSEIRGYEQYF.